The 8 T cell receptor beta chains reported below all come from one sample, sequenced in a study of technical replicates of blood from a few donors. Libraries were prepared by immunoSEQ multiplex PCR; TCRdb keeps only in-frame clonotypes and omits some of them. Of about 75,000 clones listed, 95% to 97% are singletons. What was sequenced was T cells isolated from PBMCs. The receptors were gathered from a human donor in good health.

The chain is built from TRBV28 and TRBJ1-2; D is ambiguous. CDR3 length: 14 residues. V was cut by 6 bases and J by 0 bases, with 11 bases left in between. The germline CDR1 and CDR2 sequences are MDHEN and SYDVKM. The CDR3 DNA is TGTGCCAGCAGGACTTTGTTCGCTAACTATGGCTACACCTTC. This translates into CASRTLFANYGYTF.

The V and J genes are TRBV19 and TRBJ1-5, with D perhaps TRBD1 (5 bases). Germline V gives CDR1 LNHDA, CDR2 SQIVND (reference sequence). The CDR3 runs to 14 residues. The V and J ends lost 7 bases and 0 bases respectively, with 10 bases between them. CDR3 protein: CASNRGGSNQPQHF. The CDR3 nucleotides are TGTGCCAGTAATAGGGGCGGTAGCAATCAGCCCCAGCATTTT.

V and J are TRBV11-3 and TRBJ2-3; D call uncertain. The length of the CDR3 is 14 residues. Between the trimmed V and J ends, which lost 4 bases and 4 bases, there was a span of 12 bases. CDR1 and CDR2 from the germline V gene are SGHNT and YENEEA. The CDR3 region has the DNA TGTGCCAGCAGCTCACCTACTATCGCAGATACGCAGTATTTT. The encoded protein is CASSSPTIADTQYF.

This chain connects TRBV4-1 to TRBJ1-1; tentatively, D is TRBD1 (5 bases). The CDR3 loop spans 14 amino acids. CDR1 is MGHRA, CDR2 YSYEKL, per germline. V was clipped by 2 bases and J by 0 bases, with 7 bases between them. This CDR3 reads CASSQQGMNTEAFF. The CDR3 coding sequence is TGCGCCAGCAGCCAACAGGGTATGAACACTGAAGCTTTCTTT.

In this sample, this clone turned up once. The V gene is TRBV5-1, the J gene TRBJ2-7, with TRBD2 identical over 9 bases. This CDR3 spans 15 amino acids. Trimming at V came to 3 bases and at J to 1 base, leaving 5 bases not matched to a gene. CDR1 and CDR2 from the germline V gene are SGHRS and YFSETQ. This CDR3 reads CASSSGSGRSYEQYF. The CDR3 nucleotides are TGCGCCAGCAGCTCAGGTAGCGGGAGATCCTACGAGCAGTACTTC.

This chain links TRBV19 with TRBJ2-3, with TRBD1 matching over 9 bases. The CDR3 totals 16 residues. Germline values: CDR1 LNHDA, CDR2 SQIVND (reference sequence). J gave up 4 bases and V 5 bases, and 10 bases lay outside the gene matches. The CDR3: CASSPRGTGKADTQYF. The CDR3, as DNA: TGTGCCAGTAGTCCCCGAGGGACAGGGAAGGCAGATACGCAGTATTTT. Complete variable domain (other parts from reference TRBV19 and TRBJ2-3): DGGITQSPKYLFRKEGQNVTLSCEQNLNHDAMYWYRQDPGQGLRLIYYSQIVNDFQKGDIAEGYSVSREKKESFPLTVTSAQKNPTAFYLCASSPRGTGKADTQYFGPGTRLTVL.

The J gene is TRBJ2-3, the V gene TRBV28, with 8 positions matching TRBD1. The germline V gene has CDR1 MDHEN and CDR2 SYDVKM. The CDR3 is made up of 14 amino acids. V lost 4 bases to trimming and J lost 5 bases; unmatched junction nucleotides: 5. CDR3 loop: CASSWQGAGDTQYF. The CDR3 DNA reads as TGTGCCAGCAGTTGGCAGGGGGCGGGAGATACGCAGTATTTT.

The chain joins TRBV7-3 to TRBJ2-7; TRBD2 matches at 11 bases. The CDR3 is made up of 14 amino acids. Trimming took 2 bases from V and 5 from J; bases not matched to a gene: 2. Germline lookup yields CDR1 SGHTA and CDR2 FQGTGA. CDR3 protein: CASSLLAGGNEQYF. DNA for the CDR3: TGTGCCAGCAGCTTACTAGCGGGAGGTAACGAGCAGTACTTC.